This T cell receptor delta chain appears in the sequencing data of a study of gamma-delta chains in newborns, infants, children. In the study overall: Polyclonal expansion of innate γδ T cells after birth follows microbial exposure.

By frequency in the sample, this clone is medium-sized. CDR3 size: 15 residues. Germline lookup yields CDR1 GEAIGNYY and CDR2 EKD. V shed 3 bases and J 7 bases; nucleotides not matched to a gene: 5. TCRdb fed the reads into CATT to redo clone calling. The sample has thousands of delta-chain clones, roughly 0.41% seen once. This chain connects TRDV2 to TRDJ2; 12 nucleotides line up with TRDD3. Sequencing was done on a sample of blood. This TCR derives from a child who was a newborn, infant or young child, either healthy, febrile or measles-vaccinated (not recorded which). CDR3 sequence (DNA): TGTGCCTGTGACCCTCTGGGGGATACGGGAGCACAACTCTTCTTT. Translated, it gives CACDPLGDTGAQLFF.